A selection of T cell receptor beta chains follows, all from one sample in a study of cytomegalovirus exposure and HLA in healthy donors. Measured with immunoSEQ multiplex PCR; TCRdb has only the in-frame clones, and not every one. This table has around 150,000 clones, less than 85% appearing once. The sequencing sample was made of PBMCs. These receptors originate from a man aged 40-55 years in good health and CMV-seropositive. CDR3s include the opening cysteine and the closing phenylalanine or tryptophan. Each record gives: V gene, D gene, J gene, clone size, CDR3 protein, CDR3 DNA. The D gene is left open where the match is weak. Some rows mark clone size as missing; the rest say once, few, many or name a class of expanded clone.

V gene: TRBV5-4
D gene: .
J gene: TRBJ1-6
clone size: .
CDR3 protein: CASSPDSNRRNSPLHF
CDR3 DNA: TGTGCCAGCAGCCCCGACTCGAATAGGAGAAACTCACCCCTCCACTTT

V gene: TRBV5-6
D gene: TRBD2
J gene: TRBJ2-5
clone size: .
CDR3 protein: CASSRTSGGAWETQYF
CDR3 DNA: TGTGCCAGCAGCCGGACTAGCGGGGGGGCTTGGGAGACCCAGTACTTC

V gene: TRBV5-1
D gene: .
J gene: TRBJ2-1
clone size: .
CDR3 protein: CASSLGSGAQMNNEQFF
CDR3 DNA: TGCGCCAGCAGCTTGGGCTCAGGGGCGCAAATGAACAATGAGCAGTTCTTC

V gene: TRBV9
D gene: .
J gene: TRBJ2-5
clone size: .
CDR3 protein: CASSVAPHGQETQYF
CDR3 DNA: TGTGCCAGCAGCGTAGCCCCTCATGGTCAGGAGACCCAGTACTTC

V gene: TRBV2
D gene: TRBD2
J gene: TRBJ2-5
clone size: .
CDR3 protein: CASISGLALETQYF
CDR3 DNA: TGTGCCAGCATTTCGGGACTAGCGCTAGAGACCCAGTACTTC

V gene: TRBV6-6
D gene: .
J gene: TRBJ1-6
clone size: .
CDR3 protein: CASVELLNSPLHF
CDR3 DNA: TGTGCCAGCGTCGAGCTATTAAATTCACCCCTCCACTTT

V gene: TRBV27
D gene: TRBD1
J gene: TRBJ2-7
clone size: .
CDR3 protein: CASSFLRTGNPYEQYF
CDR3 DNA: TGTGCCAGCAGTTTTCTAAGGACAGGGAATCCCTACGAGCAGTACTTC

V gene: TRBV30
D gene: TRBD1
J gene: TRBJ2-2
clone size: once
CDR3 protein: CARRGQGFYTGELFF
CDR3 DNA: TGTGCCAGGAGGGGACAGGGATTTTATACCGGGGAGCTGTTTTTT

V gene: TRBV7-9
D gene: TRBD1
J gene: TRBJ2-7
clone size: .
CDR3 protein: CASSARDRKGSNEQYF
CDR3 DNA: TGTGCCAGCAGCGCCCGGGACAGAAAAGGATCCAACGAGCAGTACTTC

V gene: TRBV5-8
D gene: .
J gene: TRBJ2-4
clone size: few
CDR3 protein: CASSARGRRGNIQYF
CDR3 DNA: TGTGCCAGCAGCGCAAGGGGGCGTCGGGGGAACATTCAGTACTTC

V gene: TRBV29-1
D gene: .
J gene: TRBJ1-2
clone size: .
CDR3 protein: CSVVFWGQDNYGYTF
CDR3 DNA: TGCAGCGTTGTCTTCTGGGGGCAGGATAACTATGGCTACACCTTC

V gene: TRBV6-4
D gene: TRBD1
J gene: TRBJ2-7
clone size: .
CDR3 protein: CASAPTGGREQYF
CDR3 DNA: TGTGCCAGCGCTCCGACAGGGGGCCGCGAGCAGTACTTC

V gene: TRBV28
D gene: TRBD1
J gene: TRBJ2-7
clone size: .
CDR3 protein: CASSGTGTDLYEQYF
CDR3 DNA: TGTGCCAGCAGTGGGACCGGGACAGACCTCTACGAGCAGTACTTC

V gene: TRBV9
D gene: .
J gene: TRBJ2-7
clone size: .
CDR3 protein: CASSVDPAGATAYEQYF
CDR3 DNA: TGTGCCAGCAGCGTAGACCCCGCGGGCGCGACCGCCTACGAGCAGTACTTC

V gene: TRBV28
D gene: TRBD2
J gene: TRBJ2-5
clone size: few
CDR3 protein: CASRLSGYQETQYF
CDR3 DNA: TGTGCCAGCAGACTTAGCGGGTACCAAGAGACCCAGTACTTC

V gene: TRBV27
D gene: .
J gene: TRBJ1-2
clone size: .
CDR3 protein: CASSFGGAGGFYGYTF
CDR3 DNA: TGTGCCAGCAGTTTTGGGGGGGCTGGAGGGTTTTATGGCTACACCTTC

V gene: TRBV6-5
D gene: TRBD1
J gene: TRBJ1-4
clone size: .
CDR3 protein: CASRTTGVANEKLFF
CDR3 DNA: TGTGCCAGCAGAACAACAGGGGTTGCTAATGAAAAACTGTTTTTT

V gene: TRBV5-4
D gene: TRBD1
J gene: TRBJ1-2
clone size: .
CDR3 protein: CASSLAQGSYGYTF
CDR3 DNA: TGTGCCAGCAGCTTGGCACAGGGGTCCTATGGCTACACCTTC

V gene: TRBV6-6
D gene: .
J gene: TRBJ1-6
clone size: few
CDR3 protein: CASSVMSSYNSPLHF
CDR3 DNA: TGTGCCAGCAGTGTTATGAGCTCCTATAATTCACCCCTCCACTTT

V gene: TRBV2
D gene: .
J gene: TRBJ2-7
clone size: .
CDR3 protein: CASRTSRTVYEQYF
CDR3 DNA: TGTGCCAGCAGAACTAGTAGGACAGTCTACGAGCAGTACTTC

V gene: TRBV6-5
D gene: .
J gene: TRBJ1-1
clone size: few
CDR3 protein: CAAFRGGHTEAFF
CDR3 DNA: TGTGCCGCCTTTCGGGGGGGGCACACTGAAGCTTTCTTT

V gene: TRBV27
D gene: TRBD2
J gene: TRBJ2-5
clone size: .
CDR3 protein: CASSLVASGRPAQYF
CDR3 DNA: TGTGCCAGCAGTTTAGTGGCTAGCGGGAGGCCGGCCCAGTACTTC

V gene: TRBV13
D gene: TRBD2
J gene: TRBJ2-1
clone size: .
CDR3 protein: CASSLLGTSYNEQFF
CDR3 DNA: TGTGCCAGCAGCTTACTGGGGACTAGTTACAATGAGCAGTTCTTC

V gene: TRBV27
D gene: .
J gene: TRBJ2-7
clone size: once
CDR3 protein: CASSLVQGYEQYF
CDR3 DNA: TGTGCCAGCAGTTTAGTCCAGGGCTACGAGCAGTACTTC